Following are 29 T cell receptor beta chains from one sample sequenced in a study of Tregs in tolerant kidney transplant recipients. The protocol was immunoSEQ multiplex PCR, while the TCRdb copy is restricted to in-frame clones and leaves out a portion. This sample has about 120,000 clones, with around 91% found just once. Sequenced sample: CD4+ T cells from blood. The receptors come from a human donor in good health.

This sequence joins TRBV19 and TRBJ1-5; TRBD1 matches 10 bases. Looked up from germline, CDR1 is LNHDA and CDR2 is SQIVND (reference sequence). Unmatched junction bases numbered 1, after V lost 6 bases and J lost 2 bases. The CDR3 extends over 14 amino acids. The CDR3, as DNA: TGTGCCAGTAGGACAGGGGGCGGCAATCAGCCCCAGCATTTT. This codes for CASRTGGGNQPQHF. Looking up the rest from reference TRBV19 and TRBJ1-5 gives the full variable domain: DGGITQSPKYLFRKEGQNVTLSCEQNLNHDAMYWYRQDPGQGLRLIYYSQIVNDFQKGDIAEGYSVSREKKESFPLTVTSAQKNPTAFYLCASRTGGGNQPQHFGDGTRLSIL.

CDR3 loop: CATSGHMNTEAFF. The CDR3 bases are TGTGCCACCTCGGGACACATGAACACTGAAGCTTTCTTT. V gene TRBV11-2 combines with J gene TRBJ1-1, with D maybe TRBD1 (6 bases). The CDR3 totals 13 residues. The V and J ends lost 10 bases and 0 bases respectively, with 12 bases between them. Germline V gene sequence: CDR1 SGHAT, CDR2 FQNNGV.

The V call is TRBV29-1, the J call TRBJ1-4; D unclear. Germline CDR1 reads SQVTM; CDR2 reads ANQGSEA. V was clipped by 5 bases and J by 0 bases, with 13 bases between them. CDR3 size: 15 residues. The CDR3 region is CSVRFRTATNEKLFF. For the CDR3, the DNA is TGCAGCGTTAGGTTTAGGACTGCAACTAATGAAAAACTGTTTTTT.

This CDR3 is CASSAGLAEHTGELFF. CDR3 coding DNA: TGTGCCAGTAGTGCGGGACTAGCGGAGCACACCGGGGAGCTGTTTTTT. The chain links TRBV19 to TRBJ2-2, with TRBD2 matching 11 bases. The CDR3 totals 16 residues. In germline, CDR1 is LNHDA, CDR2 SQIVND (reference sequence). V dropped 5 bases and J dropped 3; count of bases not matched to a gene: 5.

This clone was seen at least ten times. The chain is built from TRBV2 and TRBJ1-6, with D unresolved. Germline V gene sequence: CDR1 SNHLY, CDR2 FYNNEI. V dropped 4 bases and J dropped 9 bases, with 4 bases sitting between them. This CDR3 region has 11 residues. CDR3 sequence: CASSGGSPLHF. The CDR3 DNA follows: TGTGCCAGCAGTGGGGGTTCACCCCTCCACTTT.

This chain links TRBV7-8 with TRBJ2-7; D uncertain. The V gene's germline CDR1 is SGHVS and CDR2 FQNEAQ. The CDR3 extends over 15 amino acids. Deletions cut 2 bases from V and 3 bases from J, with 14 bases between. In DNA, the CDR3 is TGTGCCAGCAGCTTAAACCCCCAGATAGTCTACGAGCAGTACTTC. Translating it yields CASSLNPQIVYEQYF. Full variable domain (missing parts from reference TRBV7-8 and TRBJ2-7): GAGVSQSPRYKVAKRGQDVALRCDPISGHVSLFWYQQALGQGPEFLTYFQNEAQLDKSGLPSDRFFAERPEGSVSTLKIQRTQQEDSAVYLCASSLNPQIVYEQYFGPGTRLTVT.

V and J are TRBV19 and TRBJ1-5; TRBD1 is a possible D gene (6 bases). CDR3 length: 13 residues. Germline V gene sequence: CDR1 LNHDA, CDR2 SQIVND (reference sequence). V was trimmed by 6 bases and J by 7 bases, leaving 13 bases between them. The CDR3 loop is CASSIQGTQPQHF. CDR3 in DNA: TGTGCCAGTAGCATACAGGGAACCCAGCCCCAGCATTTT.

The rearrangement joins TRBV6-5 to TRBJ1-5, with no clear D. Germline lookup yields CDR1 MNHEY and CDR2 SVGAGI. The germline V and J ends were trimmed by 6 bases and 3 bases, with 12 bases remaining between them. The CDR3 runs 14 residues. In DNA form, the CDR3 reads TGTGCCAGCAGATCCCCTGTGGACAATCAGCCCCAGCATTTT. As protein: CASRSPVDNQPQHF.

The rearrangement joins TRBV12-5 to TRBJ1-1; D may be TRBD1 (6 bases). Germline loops: CDR1 LGHNT, CDR2 FRNRAP. The ends were cut back, 4 bases at V and 1 base at J, with 13 bases in the middle. This CDR3 region has 15 residues. The DNA of the CDR3 is TGTGCTAGTGGTTCCCGGGACACAAAGAACACTGAAGCTTTCTTT. Protein sequence: CASGSRDTKNTEAFF. The whole variable domain, remainder taken from reference TRBV12-5 and TRBJ1-1, is DARVTQTPRHKVTEMGQEVTMRCQPILGHNTVFWYRQTMMQGLELLAYFRNRAPLDDSGMPKDRFSAEMPDATLATLKIQPSEPRDSAVYFCASGSRDTKNTEAFFGQGTRLTVV.

The J gene is TRBJ1-1, the V gene TRBV2; tentative D call: TRBD1 (5 bases). The CDR3 loop spans 15 amino acids. CDR1 is SNHLY, CDR2 FYNNEI, per germline. The V end lost 2 bases, the J end lost 1 base, and 11 bases lay between the germline ends. DNA of the CDR3: TGTGCCAGCAGTGAAAGGGCAGGGAGGAACACTGAAGCTTTCTTT. It is translated as CASSERAGRNTEAFF.

The V and J genes are TRBV27 and TRBJ1-5, with D possibly TRBD1 on 6 matching bases. Germline CDR1 and CDR2: MNHEY and SMNVEV (reference sequence). V lost 5 bases, J lost 1 base, and 15 bases lay in between. The CDR3 is 16 residues long. The CDR3 DNA reads TGTGCCAGCAGTGTAAACAGGGTCGCGAGCAATCAGCCCCAGCATTTT. Translating gives CASSVNRVASNQPQHF.

V is TRBV2 and J is TRBJ2-5; 10 positions agree with TRBD2. Trimming removed 0 bases from V and 0 bases from J; junction bases left unmatched: 4. The CDR3 sequence is 17 residues long. The germline V gene has CDR1 SNHLY and CDR2 FYNNEI. In DNA form, the CDR3 reads TGTGCCAGCAGTGAAGCGGAGGGGACTAGCGACCAAGAGACCCAGTACTTC. It encodes CASSEAEGTSDQETQYF.

The chain couples TRBV5-6 to TRBJ2-7; D not certain. Per the germline V gene, CDR1 is SGHDT and CDR2 is YYEEEE. Trimming took off 4 bases at V and 5 bases at J, with 7 bases between the two ends. CDR3 length: 11 amino acids. Here the CDR3 reads CASSRSDEQYF. Here the CDR3 DNA reads TGTGCCAGCAGCCGCTCGGACGAGCAGTACTTC.

J is TRBJ2-5 and V is TRBV7-9; 12 bases fit TRBD2. The CDR3 covers 14 residues. Germline V CDR1 and CDR2: SEHNR, FQNEAQ (reference sequence). J was trimmed by 5 bases and V by 6 bases; bases with no gene match: 4. The CDR3 coding sequence is TGTGCCAGCAGTCGACTAGCGGGGGTGGAGACCCAGTACTTC. It specifies CASSRLAGVETQYF.

This clone occurred a few times. This chain links TRBV7-6 with TRBJ1-3, with 7 bases fitting TRBD1. CDR3 size: 14 residues. Germline V gene data show CDR1 as SGHVS and CDR2 as FNYEAQ. J was trimmed by 3 bases and V by 5 bases; bases with no gene match: 4. As DNA, the CDR3 is TGTGCCAGCAGCGCGACAGGGAGTGGAAACACCATATATTTT. It specifies CASSATGSGNTIYF.

V is TRBV6-1 and J is TRBJ1-5; D not resolved. The length of the CDR3 is 12 residues. V lost 6 bases and J lost 3, with 6 bases in between. The germline V gene has CDR1 MNHNS and CDR2 SASEGT. This CDR3 is CASRRLNQPQHF. The CDR3 region has the DNA TGTGCCAGCAGGAGGCTCAATCAGCCCCAGCATTTT.

A word on this clone: One junction end does not reproduce the germline sequence, and a read error may be involved. The chain joins TRBV5-1 to TRBJ2-5, with TRBD1 identical over 7 bases. Germline V lookup: CDR1 SGHRS, CDR2 YFSETQ. The length of the CDR3 is 14 residues. In DNA form, the CDR3 reads TGCGCCAGCAGCACCGAGGGGGCCATCCCCCCTGTGGACTTC. Amino acids: CASSTEGAIPPVDF.

In its sample, this clone was seen a few times. CDR3 loop: CASSRRDGYTF. The CDR3 DNA reads TGTGCCAGCAGCCGGAGGGATGGCTACACCTTC. The chain carries TRBV7-2 and TRBJ1-2; D is unresolved. The CDR3 totals 11 residues. Trimming stripped 5 bases from V and 6 bases from J, with 7 bases between. Germline V CDR1 and CDR2: SGHTA, FQGNSA.

The chain links TRBV6-1 to TRBJ1-2; TRBD1 matches at 12 bases. CDR3 length equals 16 residues. Germline loops: CDR1 MNHNS, CDR2 SASEGT. The V gene end was trimmed by 0 bases and the J gene end by 8 bases; junction bases not matched to a gene: 7. The DNA of the CDR3 is TGTGCCAGCAGTGAAGCTTTCTGGGACAGGGGGCAAGGCTACACCTTC. The encoded protein is CASSEAFWDRGQGYTF.

This clone appeared a few times. The chain joins TRBV2 to TRBJ1-1; D gene ambiguous. Trimming took 0 bases from V and 4 from J, leaving 15 bases between them. Germline V CDR1 and CDR2: SNHLY, FYNNEI. There are 16 residues in the CDR3. The CDR3 here is CASSEARRSTGTEAFF. The CDR3 nucleotides are TGTGCCAGCAGTGAAGCGCGAAGGTCCACTGGCACTGAAGCTTTCTTT.

The chain recombines TRBV5-1 with TRBJ2-1, with a tentative D call TRBD2 (6 bases). This CDR3 comprises 14 residues. Trimming removed 8 bases from V and 0 bases from J, with 12 bases in between. Germline-derived CDR1 and CDR2 are SGHRS and YFSETQ. The CDR3 DNA reads TGCGCCAGTAGCGGACTACCCTCCTACAATGAGCAGTTCTTC. Protein: CASSGLPSYNEQFF. The whole variable domain, filled in from reference TRBV5-1 and TRBJ2-1, reads KAGVTQTPRYLIKTRGQQVTLSCSPISGHRSVSWYQQTPGQGLQFLFEYFSETQRNKGNFPGRFSGRQFSNSRSEMNVSTLELGDSALYLCASSGLPSYNEQFFGPGTRLTVL.

The chain recombines TRBV11-2 with TRBJ1-1; no definite D call. There are 15 residues in the CDR3. The ends were cut back, 1 base at V and 1 base at J, with 10 bases in the middle. Germline CDR1 SGHAT, CDR2 FQNNGV. This CDR3 is CASSLVVVGNTEAFF. CDR3 DNA sequence: TGTGCCAGCAGCTTAGTCGTAGTCGGGAACACTGAAGCTTTCTTT.

This clone was detected once. This chain links TRBV27 with TRBJ2-1; tentative D call: TRBD1 (5 bases). The V end lost 6 bases, the J end lost 4 bases, and 10 bases lay between the germline ends. This CDR3 contains 13 residues. The germline V gene encodes CDR1 MNHEY and CDR2 SMNVEV (reference sequence). The CDR3, as DNA: TGTGCCAGCAGGGCAGGGCAGTACAATGAGCAGTTCTTC. Translation gives CASRAGQYNEQFF.

The J gene is TRBJ2-4, the V gene TRBV6-1; TRBD1 is a possible D gene (5 bases). The CDR3 is 12 amino acids. V was clipped by 7 bases and J by 6 bases, with 10 bases between them. CDR1 MNHNS and CDR2 SASEGT come from the germline V gene. The CDR3 loop is CASTVRGNIQYF. The DNA for the CDR3 is TGTGCCAGCACAGTTAGGGGAAACATTCAGTACTTC.

The rearrangement joins TRBV2 to TRBJ1-6; D not certain. The CDR3 covers 14 residues. Germline CDR1 and CDR2: SNHLY and FYNNEI. Deletions cut 7 bases from V and 11 bases from J, with 18 bases between. The CDR3 loop is CASKVDGVRAPLHF. In DNA form, the CDR3 reads TGTGCCAGCAAGGTGGACGGCGTTAGGGCACCCCTCCACTTT.

The chain couples TRBV7-9 to TRBJ2-7, with D maybe TRBD1 (6 bases). Trimming took 5 bases from V and 2 from J, leaving 13 bases between them. This CDR3 region has 14 residues. Germline values: CDR1 SEHNR, CDR2 FQNEAQ (reference sequence). CDR3 nucleotide sequence: TGTGCCAGCAGCCAACAGGGAGAGCCCTACGAGCAGTACTTC. Translated, it gives CASSQQGEPYEQYF.

The chain recombines TRBV6-5 with TRBJ1-2, with TRBD1 as a possible D gene (6 bases). CDR1 is MNHEY and CDR2 is SVGAGI in the germline V gene. V dropped 7 bases and J dropped 4 bases, with 13 bases sitting between them. This CDR3 comprises 13 residues. The CDR3 DNA sequence: TGTGCCAGCACCTCCCGGGGGGCCTATGGCTACACCTTC. This encodes CASTSRGAYGYTF.

This rearrangement joins TRBV5-1 to TRBJ1-3; D not certain. This CDR3 is 15 amino acids long. V was pared by 1 base and J by 4 bases, with 12 bases between. Germline V gene data show CDR1 as SGHRS and CDR2 as YFSETQ. For the CDR3, the DNA is TGCGCCAGCAGCTTGTTCGGGGTCTCAGGAAACACCATATATTTT. Protein product: CASSLFGVSGNTIYF.

The rearrangement uses TRBV11-2 and TRBJ1-1; D uncertain. Trimming removed 3 bases at V and 1 base at J, with 6 bases between. The germline V gene has CDR1 SGHAT and CDR2 FQNNGV. The CDR3 extends over 13 amino acids. The CDR3 DNA sequence: TGTGCCAGCAGCTTGAGCAGGAACACTGAAGCTTTCTTT. Translation gives CASSLSRNTEAFF.